A single sample gave rise to the 10 T cell receptor beta chains below, sequenced in a study of T-cell reconstitution after alpha-beta-depleted transplantation in children. It was with unique molecular identifiers that the TCRbeta library was prepared. TCRdb redid the calling of the PCR reads with MiXCR, one entry per CDR3 protein. Of roughly 220,000 distinct CDR3 sequences listed, approximately 8% were seen once; the top ten hold about 40%. Sample: PBMCs, mostly from graft donor cells, taken 360 days after TCRalphabeta/CD19-depleted stem cell transplant. These receptors were collected from a male patient between 2 and 9 years old who had a stem cell transplant for acute myeloid leukemia, so the T cells may come from the graft donor.

This rearrangement joins TRBV5-1 to TRBJ2-3; 7 nucleotides line up with TRBD2. This CDR3 region has 15 residues. J lost 6 bases, V lost 7 bases, and 14 bases had no gene match. Germline V CDR1 and CDR2: SGHRS, YFSETQ. The CDR3 loop reads CASCYRTSSIDTQYF. DNA for the CDR3: TGCGCCAGCTGCTATCGGACTAGTAGCATCGATACGCAGTATTTT.

In this sample, this clonotype turned up many times. V and J are TRBV20-1 and TRBJ2-5; D call uncertain. V was trimmed by 2 bases and J by 5 bases, leaving 12 bases between them. This CDR3 spans 13 amino acids. Germline lookup yields CDR1 DFQATT and CDR2 SNEGSKA (reference sequence). The CDR3 spells CSARRLPWETQYF. Here the CDR3 DNA reads TGCAGTGCTAGACGCCTACCGTGGGAGACCCAGTACTTC.

This clonotype was found a few times. The chain couples TRBV4-3 to TRBJ2-3; the D gene is possibly TRBD2 (6 bases). The CDR3 length is 17 residues. The ends were cut back, 0 bases at V and 0 bases at J, with 13 bases in the middle. CDR1 LGHNA and CDR2 YSLEER come from the germline V gene. The CDR3, as DNA: TGCGCCAGCAGCCAAGACCACCTTCGGGGGAGCACAGATACGCAGTATTTT. Protein: CASSQDHLRGSTDTQYF.

This clonotype was counted many times. The chain recombines TRBV3-1 with TRBJ2-2; D uncertain. Germline CDR1 LGHDT, CDR2 YNNKEL (reference sequence). The CDR3 extends over 11 amino acids. Trimming took off 5 bases at V and 8 bases at J, with 6 bases between the two ends. The CDR3, as DNA: TGTGCCAGCAGCTGGAAGGGGGAGCTGTTTTTT. Its translation is CASSWKGELFF.

This clonotype was observed a few times. A read error is possible here, since a much larger clone lies one base away. The chain carries TRBV20-1 and TRBJ2-7; 10 bases align to TRBD2. Germline V CDR1 and CDR2: DFQATT, SNEGSKA (reference sequence). Trimming took 2 bases from V and 4 from J; bases not matched to a gene: 2. This CDR3 has 13 amino acids. Written as DNA, the CDR3 is TGCAGTGCTAGACTAGCGGGAGAATACGAGCAGTACTTC. It is translated as CSARLAGEYEQYF.

The rearrangement joins TRBV29-1 to TRBJ2-1; D could derive from TRBD1 or TRBD2 (5 bases each). Germline CDR1 reads SQVTM; CDR2 reads ANQGSEA. This CDR3 is built from 11 residues. The ends were cut back, 7 bases at V and 8 bases at J, with 12 bases in the middle. The CDR3 loop reads CSENRGDEQFF. For the CDR3, the DNA is TGCAGCGAGAACCGGGGCGATGAGCAGTTCTTC.

Ten or more counts support this clonotype. The chain is built from TRBV7-3 and TRBJ2-1; D may be TRBD2 (5 bases). Per germline, CDR1 SGHTA and CDR2 FQGTGA. CDR3 length: 15 amino acids. V was shortened by 1 base and J by 6 bases, with 13 bases between the two germline ends. DNA of the CDR3: TGTGCCAGCAGCTTAATAGGTTACGGGATCAATGAGCAGTTCTTC. This codes for CASSLIGYGINEQFF.

The gene calls are TRBV12-3 or TRBV12-4 and TRBJ1-5; 9 nucleotides line up with TRBD1. This CDR3 spans 18 amino acids. J gave up 0 bases and V 6 bases, and 12 bases lay outside the gene matches. The CDR3 DNA sequence: TGTGCCAGCAGGTGGACCGGGACAGGGACTTTTAGCAATCAGCCCCAGCATTTT. As protein: CASRWTGTGTFSNQPQHF.

The rearrangement links TRBV7-9 to TRBJ1-5; D gene uncertain. CDR1 SEHNR and CDR2 FQNEAQ come from the germline V gene (reference sequence). CDR3 length equals 15 residues. V was trimmed by 0 bases and J by 5 bases, leaving 11 bases between them. The CDR3 is CASSLAGRPHQPQHF. CDR3 nucleotide sequence: TGTGCCAGCAGCTTAGCGGGGAGGCCCCATCAGCCCCAGCATTTT.

The chain uses TRBV10-3 and TRBJ2-3, with D hard to call. V was trimmed by 3 bases and J by 4 bases, leaving 5 bases between them. This CDR3 is built from 12 residues. Germline V gives CDR1 ENHRY, CDR2 SYGVKD. CDR3 in amino acids: CAISDGADTQYF. In DNA, the CDR3 is TGTGCCATCAGTGATGGGGCAGATACGCAGTATTTT.